The entry below describes one T cell receptor beta chain. RNA, once extracted, was reverse transcribed into cDNA for use as the sequencing template. This table comes from immunoSEQ multiplex PCR, and its TCRdb copy is limited to in-frame clones, with some not included. The sample consists of approximately 180,000 clones, 50% to 70% of them appearing once. Trimming left V 3 bases short and J 6 bases short, with 11 bases between. The CDR3 has 12 residues. In germline, CDR1 is SQVTM, CDR2 ANQGSEA. The record originates from a study of CD8+ T cells in alopecia areata. On the study more broadly: In an open-label trial, patients got 5 to 10 mg tofacitinib twice daily.

This TCR derives from a human donor with alopecia areata. V is TRBV29-1 and J is TRBJ1-1; D is undetermined. The specimen was CD4+ T cells sorted from blood, collected at week 0. The CDR3 sequence is CSVEKSASEAFF. In nucleotides, the CDR3 is TGCAGCGTTGAGAAATCGGCTTCTGAAGCTTTCTTT.